This TCR beta chain was captured in a study of control samples from healthy donors and cancer patients. CDR1 is SGDLS, CDR2 YYNGEE, per germline. The V gene end was trimmed by 3 bases and the J gene end by 8 bases; junction bases not matched to a gene: 16. There are 16 residues in the CDR3. Clones were sequenced by immunoSEQ multiplex PCR, and TCRdb holds only the in-frame ones, with some missing. The profile shows 110,000 or so clones, around 89% of them singletons. V is TRBV9 and J is TRBJ1-2, with TRBD1 identical over 7 bases. The sample comprised blood. This clonotype was sampled from a woman in her 50s in good health. The CDR3 is CASSAQNGRQGNGYTF. In DNA form, the CDR3 reads TGTGCCAGCAGCGCCCAAAATGGAAGACAGGGTAACGGCTACACCTTC.